One and the same sample provided the 30 T cell receptor beta chains below, sequenced in a study of shared clonotypes between healthy human individuals. The data were produced by immunoSEQ multiplex PCR, yet TCRdb's version contains in-frame clones alone and is incomplete. This table has some 200,000 clones, 65% appearing once. Sequences were obtained from memory CD4+ T cells sorted from blood. Subset denoted: CD45RA-negative fraction. Receptors originate from a man younger than 45 in good health.

This clone was counted only a few times. The chain couples TRBV28 to TRBJ1-5; D might be TRBD1 (5 bases). The germline gives CDR1 MDHEN, CDR2 SYDVKM. V gave up 6 bases and J gave up 5 bases, with 11 bases separating them. This CDR3 region has 13 residues. The DNA for the CDR3 is TGTGCCAGCAGATGGGGCAGGGATCAGCCCCAGCATTTT. Amino acid sequence: CASRWGRDQPQHF.

The J gene is TRBJ2-6, the V gene TRBV9, with a weak D call TRBD1 (6 bases). Germline V gene data show CDR1 as SGDLS and CDR2 as YYNGEE. CDR3 size: 18 residues. Trimming pared 0 bases from V and 0 bases from J, leaving 13 bases between. CDR3 sequence reads: CASSVGPGVSSGANVLTF. The CDR3 DNA is TGTGCCAGCAGCGTAGGCCCAGGGGTAAGCTCTGGGGCCAACGTCCTGACTTTC.

The chain has TRBV5-1 and TRBJ2-5; D gene ambiguous. Germline CDR1 is SGHRS and CDR2 is YFSETQ. Trimming cost V 2 bases and J 0 bases, with 11 bases left between them. This CDR3 is built from 15 residues. For the CDR3, the DNA is TGCGCCAGCAGCTTAATGACCGCATACCAAGAGACCCAGTACTTC. It translates to CASSLMTAYQETQYF.

This clone was seen many times. The CDR3 spells CASREVTSEFEQFF. The CDR3 DNA is TGTGCCAGCAGGGAGGTTACTAGCGAGTTTGAGCAGTTCTTC. The J gene is TRBJ2-1, the V gene TRBV2; 7 bases are shared with TRBD2. Germline-derived CDR1 and CDR2 are SNHLY and FYNNEI. With 6 bases clipped from V and 9 bases from J, the junction kept 11 bases outside the gene matches. The CDR3 sequence is 14 residues long.

Concerning this clone: Other DNA variants within this sample encode the same CDR3. This rearrangement joins TRBV2 to TRBJ2-5; D not resolved. The V end lost 1 base, the J end lost 2 bases, and 5 bases lay between the germline ends. CDR1 is SNHLY and CDR2 is FYNNEI in the germline V gene. This CDR3 region has 13 residues. The CDR3 sequence: CASSEGRQETQYF. The CDR3 DNA reads TGTGCCAGCAGTGAAGGCAGACAAGAGACCCAGTACTTC.

In regard to this clone: The same CDR3 arises from other DNA sequences in this sample as well. V gene TRBV5-4 combines with J gene TRBJ2-5; tentatively, D is TRBD2 (6 bases). Germline CDR1 is SGHNT and CDR2 is YYREEE (reference sequence). The CDR3 consists of 14 residues. Trimming took off 1 base at V and 1 base at J, with 8 bases between the two ends. CDR3 sequence: CASSLPLAQETQYF. DNA for the CDR3: TGTGCCAGCAGCTTGCCACTAGCCCAAGAGACCCAGTACTTC. Complete variable domain (other parts from reference TRBV5-4 and TRBJ2-5): ETGVTQSPTHLIKTRGQQVTLRCSSQSGHNTVSWYQQALGQGPQFIFQYYREEENGRGNFPPRFSGLQFPNYSSELNVNALELDDSALYLCASSLPLAQETQYFGPGTRLLVL.

The V call is TRBV6-1, the J call TRBJ2-4; D gene ambiguous. Trimming pared 0 bases from V and 1 base from J, leaving 13 bases between. The CDR3 sequence is 17 residues long. The V gene's germline CDR1 is MNHNS and CDR2 SASEGT. DNA for the CDR3: TGTGCCAGCAGTGAAGCTTGGGCGACTGGGGCCAAAAACATTCAGTACTTC. Amino acid sequence: CASSEAWATGAKNIQYF.

Concerning this clone: Other nucleotide sequences in the sample specify the same CDR3. The chain is built from TRBV5-1 and TRBJ1-5; TRBD1 agrees at 7 bases. Germline-derived CDR1 and CDR2 are SGHRS and YFSETQ. V lost 0 bases, J lost 7 bases, and 4 bases stayed unmatched. The CDR3 has 14 residues. The CDR3 spells CASSLGQGGQPQHF. CDR3 DNA sequence: TGCGCCAGCAGCTTGGGGCAGGGGGGCCAGCCCCAGCATTTT.

The chain couples TRBV10-1 to TRBJ2-3, with 8 positions matching TRBD2. Germline CDR1 WNHNN, CDR2 SYGVQD (reference sequence). Trimming removed 7 bases from V and 5 bases from J; junction bases left unmatched: 14. CDR3 length equals 16 residues. Here the CDR3 reads CASNLSGVPPGDTQYF. The DNA of the CDR3 is TGCGCCAGCAATCTTAGCGGGGTGCCCCCTGGAGATACGCAGTATTTT.

This chain joins TRBV9 and TRBJ2-5; no clear D. Trimming removed 0 bases from V and 1 base from J, with 13 bases in between. The V gene's germline CDR1 is SGDLS and CDR2 YYNGEE. CDR3 length: 16 amino acids. The CDR3 DNA follows: TGTGCCAGCAGCGTAGGCGGCTTTTCCAGCCAAGAGACCCAGTACTTC. Translation gives CASSVGGFSSQETQYF.

This clone was detected a few times. The chain has TRBV5-1 and TRBJ1-2; D unclear. There are 13 residues in the CDR3. Trimming removed 1 base at V and 2 bases at J, with 6 bases between. Germline V gene lookup returns CDR1 SGHRS and CDR2 YFSETQ. This chain's CDR3 is CASSLTENYGYTF. CDR3 sequence (DNA): TGCGCCAGCAGCTTGACAGAAAACTATGGCTACACCTTC. The whole variable domain, filled in from reference TRBV5-1 and TRBJ1-2, reads KAGVTQTPRYLIKTRGQQVTLSCSPISGHRSVSWYQQTPGQGLQFLFEYFSETQRNKGNFPGRFSGRQFSNSRSEMNVSTLELGDSALYLCASSLTENYGYTFGSGTRLTVV.

Note on this clone: Different DNA sequences within this sample yield the same CDR3. This chain connects TRBV11-2 to TRBJ2-1; D is ambiguous. The CDR3 spans 14 residues. Trimming removed 1 base at V and 0 bases at J, with 4 bases between. The germline CDR1 and CDR2 sequences are SGHAT and FQNNGV. The CDR3 DNA is TGTGCCAGCAGCTTAGCTAGCTCCTACAATGAGCAGTTCTTC. Protein: CASSLASSYNEQFF.

This clone showed up just a few times. The chain recombines TRBV11-2 with TRBJ1-2; no clear D. Germline lookup yields CDR1 SGHAT and CDR2 FQNNGV. The CDR3 consists of 12 residues. Between the trimmed V and J ends, which lost 5 bases and 8 bases, there was a span of 12 bases. In nucleotides, the CDR3 is TGTGCCAGCAGCGCCAGGACGGCCGGCTACACCTTC. Encoded protein: CASSARTAGYTF.

The J gene is TRBJ2-1, the V gene TRBV20-1; TRBD2 matches 8 bases. With V trimmed by 3 bases and J by 12 bases, 4 bases remained unmatched. CDR1 and CDR2 (germline): DFQATT, SNEGSKA (reference sequence). The CDR3 totals 11 residues. The CDR3 here is CSASGRAGQFF. The CDR3 nucleotides are TGCAGTGCTAGCGGGAGGGCCGGGCAGTTCTTC.

This CDR3 is CASSLVPIYQPQHF. The CDR3 DNA reads as TGTGCCAGCAGCTTAGTCCCAATATATCAGCCCCAGCATTTT. The rearrangement uses TRBV7-2 and TRBJ1-5; D is unresolved. Germline V CDR1 and CDR2: SGHTA, FQGNSA. V shed 1 base and J shed 5 bases, with 9 bases lying between them. The CDR3 contains 14 residues.

This clone was recorded a few times. The chain couples TRBV15 to TRBJ2-2; D gene ambiguous. The germline V gene encodes CDR1 LNHNV and CDR2 YYDKDF (reference sequence). This CDR3 is built from 15 residues. V was cut by 0 bases and J by 5 bases, with 10 bases left in between. This CDR3 reads CATSRDMSETGELFF. In DNA form, the CDR3 reads TGTGCCACCAGCAGAGATATGTCAGAGACCGGGGAGCTGTTTTTT.

V is TRBV5-1 and J is TRBJ2-1, with 8 bases fitting TRBD2. The CDR3 runs 15 residues. The germline V gene has CDR1 SGHRS and CDR2 YFSETQ. Trimming removed 2 bases from V and 4 bases from J; junction bases left unmatched: 5. The CDR3 loop is CASSFSGIGYNEQFF. CDR3 bases: TGCGCCAGCAGCTTTAGCGGGATCGGTTACAATGAGCAGTTCTTC.

The V and J genes are TRBV2 and TRBJ2-6; D is uncertain. V shed 4 bases and J shed 5 bases, with 9 bases lying between them. CDR1 and CDR2 (germline): SNHLY, FYNNEI. CDR3 length equals 14 residues. The chain's CDR3 is CASSGSLRANVLTF. CDR3 DNA sequence: TGTGCCAGCAGTGGCTCTCTTCGGGCCAACGTCCTGACTTTC. Combining the CDR3 with reference TRBV2 and TRBJ2-6 gives the whole variable domain EPEVTQTPSHQVTQMGQEVILRCVPISNHLYFYWYRQILGQKVEFLVSFYNNEISEKSEIFDDQFSVERPDGSNFTLKIRSTKLEDSAMYFCASSGSLRANVLTFGAGSRLTVL.

The chain recombines TRBV18 with TRBJ2-7, with D perhaps matching TRBD1 (8 bases). The CDR3 is 15 residues long. V was clipped by 3 bases and J by 10 bases, with 22 bases between them. The germline V gene encodes CDR1 KGHSH and CDR2 LQKENI. CDR3 in DNA: TGTGCCAGCTCACCTTACAGGGGGGGATCCCAATCACAGTACTTC. Translating gives CASSPYRGGSQSQYF.

The J gene is TRBJ2-1, the V gene TRBV6-6, with D hard to call. The CDR3 consists of 14 residues. Germline V gives CDR1 MNHNY, CDR2 SVGAGI (reference sequence). Between the trimmed V and J ends, which lost 6 bases and 0 bases, there was a span of 9 bases. This chain's CDR3 is CASSRLDSYNEQFF. CDR3 nucleotide sequence: TGTGCCAGCAGCCGCCTAGACTCCTACAATGAGCAGTTCTTC.

The V call is TRBV21-1, the J call TRBJ1-5. TRBV21-1 is flagged as a pseudogene. The CDR3 sequence is 17 residues long. CDR3 loop: CASSKASGGQGNQPQHF. CDR3 in DNA: TGTGCCAGCAGCAAAGCGTCTGGGGGTCAGGGCAATCAGCCCCAGCATTTT.

The chain recombines TRBV11-3 with TRBJ1-1; D ambiguous. Germline V CDR1 and CDR2: SGHNT, YENEEA. The CDR3 is made up of 13 amino acids. Trimming took off 5 bases at V and 1 base at J, with 8 bases between the two ends. Here the CDR3 DNA reads TGTGCCAGCAGCCAACAGCGGAACACTGAAGCTTTCTTT. This codes for CASSQQRNTEAFF.

V is TRBV28 and J is TRBJ2-7; weak D call: TRBD2 (6 bases). Per the germline V gene, CDR1 is MDHEN and CDR2 is SYDVKM. There are 14 residues in the CDR3. Trimming took off 2 bases at V and 3 bases at J, with 11 bases between the two ends. The CDR3 reads CASSLAGSNYEQYF. The CDR3 DNA is TGTGCCAGCAGTTTAGCCGGGAGTAACTACGAGCAGTACTTC.

For this clone: Other DNA sequences of this sample code for an identical CDR3. The chain combines TRBV2 with TRBJ2-3, with 7 bases matching TRBD2. In germline, CDR1 is SNHLY, CDR2 FYNNEI. CDR3 size: 15 residues. With V trimmed by 8 bases and J by 0 bases, 8 bases remained unmatched. CDR3 sequence reads: CASSRAGVSTDTQYF. CDR3 bases: TGTGCCAGCTCCCGGGCGGGGGTTAGCACAGATACGCAGTATTTT.

The rearrangement links TRBV2 to TRBJ2-7; TRBD2 agrees at 8 bases. The CDR3 runs to 14 residues. Trimming at V came to 7 bases and at J to 5 bases, leaving 10 bases not matched to a gene. Germline assignment: CDR1 SNHLY and CDR2 FYNNEI. CDR3 DNA: TGTGCCAGCAATCCCGGGACTAGGCGAGACGAGCAGTACTTC. This sequence encodes CASNPGTRRDEQYF. The entire variable domain, with the rest obtained from reference TRBV2 and TRBJ2-7, is as follows: EPEVTQTPSHQVTQMGQEVILRCVPISNHLYFYWYRQILGQKVEFLVSFYNNEISEKSEIFDDQFSVERPDGSNFTLKIRSTKLEDSAMYFCASNPGTRRDEQYFGPGTRLTVT.

The table lists this clone with a few counts. The chain has TRBV6-5 and TRBJ2-1; D tentatively reads TRBD1 or TRBD2 (7 bases each). CDR1 and CDR2 (germline): MNHEY, SVGAGI. V was cut by 5 bases and J by 4 bases, with 12 bases left in between. The CDR3 is made up of 14 amino acids. The DNA for the CDR3 is TGTGCCAGCAGTACCAGGGGGGGGTACAATGAGCAGTTCTTC. Residues: CASSTRGGYNEQFF.

There are many counts of this clone. The chain has TRBV27 and TRBJ2-1; 13 nucleotides agree with TRBD2. The CDR3 loop spans 13 amino acids. Trimming at V came to 6 bases and at J to 9 bases, leaving 2 bases not matched to a gene. Per the germline V gene, CDR1 is MNHEY and CDR2 is SMNVEV (reference sequence). The CDR3, as DNA: TGTGCCAGCAGACTAGCGGGAGGGCTTGAGCAGTTCTTC. Residues: CASRLAGGLEQFF.

The chain couples TRBV5-1 to TRBJ2-1; D might be TRBD1 (5 bases). V was shortened by 4 bases and J by 5 bases, with 10 bases between the two germline ends. This CDR3 has 13 residues. Germline V gene data show CDR1 as SGHRS and CDR2 as YFSETQ. The CDR3 sequence is CASSDREDNEQFF. In DNA form, the CDR3 reads TGCGCCAGCAGCGACAGAGAAGACAATGAGCAGTTCTTC. Drawing the rest from reference TRBV5-1 and TRBJ2-1, the complete variable domain is KAGVTQTPRYLIKTRGQQVTLSCSPISGHRSVSWYQQTPGQGLQFLFEYFSETQRNKGNFPGRFSGRQFSNSRSEMNVSTLELGDSALYLCASSDREDNEQFFGPGTRLTVL.

This chain links TRBV11-3 with TRBJ2-1, with D maybe TRBD2 (5 bases). CDR1 and CDR2 from the germline V gene are SGHNT and YENEEA. The CDR3 has 12 residues. V was shortened by 6 bases and J by 5 bases, with 8 bases between the two germline ends. This CDR3 reads CASRGADNEQFF. CDR3 DNA: TGTGCCAGCAGGGGAGCAGACAATGAGCAGTTCTTC.

The chain recombines TRBV30 with TRBJ2-4, with a possible D match to TRBD2 (6 bases). The CDR3 extends over 14 amino acids. The V and J ends lost 4 bases and 5 bases respectively, with 15 bases between them. Germline lookup yields CDR1 GTSNPN and CDR2 SVGIG (reference sequence). The DNA for the CDR3 is TGTGCCTGGAATGGTGGGGGAGGTCAAAACATTCAGTACTTC. This sequence encodes CAWNGGGGQNIQYF.